A single sample is the source of the 2 T cell receptor beta chains below, sequenced in a study of blood T cell repertoires in COVID-19. The assay was immunoSEQ multiplex PCR, and TCRdb's table has in-frame clones only and misses some. Found here are 45,000 to 55,000 clones, roughly 84% of them singletons; the top ten hold approximately 8%. Source material: peripheral blood. The source of these receptors is a man aged 50 to 60 with active COVID-19.

The chain has TRBV7-8 and TRBJ2-2, with 14 bases lining up with TRBD2. CDR3 size: 16 residues. From germline, CDR1 is SGHVS and CDR2 FQNEAQ. Trimming at V came to 5 bases and at J to 5 bases, leaving 4 bases not matched to a gene. The CDR3 nucleotides are TGTGCCAGCAGCCTGACTAGCGGGGGGGCAACCGGGGAGCTGTTTTTT. Translating gives CASSLTSGGATGELFF.

The V call is TRBV5-1, the J call TRBJ2-3; D remains unclear. Looked up from germline, CDR1 is SGHRS and CDR2 is YFSETQ. The V and J ends lost 2 bases and 2 bases respectively, with 12 bases between them. CDR3 length: 15 residues. CDR3 bases: TGCGCCAGCAGCTTAATTACAGCTTTCACAGATACGCAGTATTTT. It translates to CASSLITAFTDTQYF.